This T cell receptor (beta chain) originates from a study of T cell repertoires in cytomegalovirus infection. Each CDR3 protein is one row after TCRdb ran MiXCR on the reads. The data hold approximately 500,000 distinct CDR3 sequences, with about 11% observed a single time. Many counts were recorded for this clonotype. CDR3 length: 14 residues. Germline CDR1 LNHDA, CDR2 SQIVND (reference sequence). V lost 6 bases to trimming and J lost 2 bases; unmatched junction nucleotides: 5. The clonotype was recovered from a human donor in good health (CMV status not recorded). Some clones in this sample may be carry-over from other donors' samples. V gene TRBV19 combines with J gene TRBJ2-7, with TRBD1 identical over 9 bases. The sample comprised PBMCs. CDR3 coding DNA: TGTGCCAGTAGCATGGGACAGGGTCCCTACGAGCAGTACTTC. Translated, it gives CASSMGQGPYEQYF.